A single sample gave rise to the 25 T cell receptor beta chains below, sequenced in a study of T-cell memory formation after mild COVID-19. In TCRdb, the 5' RACE reads were re-called with MiXCR into one record per CDR3 protein. The table lists approximately 400,000 distinct CDR3 sequences, approximately 18% of them singletons. The sample comprised PBMCs or a T cell subset sorted from them (not recorded which). These TCRs come from a man aged 18-30 years who had mild COVID-19 (a few samples of this study predate the infection). Cell type and time point are not known.

The chain combines TRBV12-3 or TRBV12-4 with TRBJ2-1; D may be TRBD1 (5 bases). This CDR3 is built from 16 residues. V was cut by 3 bases and J by 5 bases, with 17 bases left in between. CDR3 sequence reads: CASSFWQGGGDNEQFF. CDR3 nucleotide sequence: TGTGCCAGCAGTTTCTGGCAGGGTGGTGGGGACAATGAGCAGTTCTTC.

This clonotype was seen many times. This chain uses TRBV12-3 or TRBV12-4 with TRBJ1-5, with D hard to call. Trimming left V 0 bases short and J 0 bases short, with 6 bases between. The CDR3 is made up of 15 amino acids. CDR3 bases: TGTGCCAGCAGTTTAGCGGGATTTAGCAATCAGCCCCAGCATTTT. Amino acid sequence: CASSLAGFSNQPQHF.

This clonotype appeared once. The chain is built from TRBV12-3 or TRBV12-4 and TRBJ1-6; D unclear. V was pared by 1 base and J by 6 bases, with 10 bases between. The CDR3 totals 15 residues. CDR3 nucleotides: TGTGCCAGCAGTTTAGGAGGGATCGGTAATTCACCCCTCCACTTT. Translated, it gives CASSLGGIGNSPLHF.

There are many counts of this clonotype. The chain has TRBV3-1 and TRBJ2-5, with D tentatively TRBD1 or TRBD2 (6 bases each). This CDR3 region has 15 residues. Germline CDR1 and CDR2: LGHDT and YNNKEL (reference sequence). V was clipped by 5 bases and J by 5 bases, with 18 bases between them. CDR3 sequence reads: CASSFERGGQETQYF. The CDR3 nucleotides read TGTGCCAGCAGCTTCGAAAGAGGGGGGCAGGAGACCCAGTACTTC.

Only a few counts were recorded for this clonotype. The chain couples TRBV7-2 to TRBJ2-3; no clear D. The CDR3 has 14 residues. V gave up 2 bases and J gave up 6 bases, with 12 bases separating them. Germline V lookup: CDR1 SGHTA, CDR2 FQGNSA. The CDR3 loop reads CASSLSPVGDTQYF. CDR3 nucleotides: TGTGCCAGCAGCTTATCCCCCGTAGGCGATACGCAGTATTTT. The full variable domain, completed using reference TRBV7-2 and TRBJ2-3, is GAGVSQSPSNKVTEKGKDVELRCDPISGHTALYWYRQSLGQGLEFLIYFQGNSAPDKSGLPSDRFSAERTGGSVSTLTIQRTQQEDSAVYLCASSLSPVGDTQYFGPGTRLTVL.

This clonotype was picked up many times. The J gene is TRBJ2-3, the V gene TRBV3-1; no clear D. Germline CDR1 and CDR2: LGHDT and YNNKEL (reference sequence). The CDR3 is 15 residues long. V lost 0 bases, J lost 6 bases, and 13 bases lay in between. CDR3 protein: CASSQDSKAPDTQYF. The DNA of the CDR3 is TGTGCCAGCAGCCAAGATTCGAAGGCTCCCGATACGCAGTATTTT.

The chain has TRBV19 and TRBJ2-3; a weak D match, TRBD2 (5 bases). In germline, CDR1 is LNHDA, CDR2 SQIVND (reference sequence). The CDR3 spans 12 residues. V was clipped by 1 base and J by 8 bases, with 7 bases between them. In DNA form, the CDR3 reads TGTGCCAGTAGTATAGTACGGGGTACGCAGTATTTT. As protein: CASSIVRGTQYF.

This clonotype was seen only a few times. V is TRBV6-2 or TRBV6-3 and J is TRBJ1-3, with D unresolved. Between the trimmed V and J ends, which lost 6 bases and 0 bases, there was a span of 6 bases. Germline V gene lookup returns CDR1 MNHEY and CDR2 SVGEGT. The CDR3 sequence is 13 residues long. The CDR3 loop reads CASSVLSGNTIYF. For the CDR3, the DNA is TGTGCCAGCAGCGTCCTCTCTGGAAACACCATATATTTT.

This clonotype came up a few times. V is TRBV12-3 or TRBV12-4 and J is TRBJ1-1; D is possibly TRBD1 (5 bases). Trimming took 4 bases from V and 4 from J, leaving 10 bases between them. The CDR3 is 13 residues long. The CDR3: CASSYQGFTEAFF. CDR3 sequence (DNA): TGTGCCAGCAGTTACCAGGGATTCACTGAAGCTTTCTTT.

This clonotype was counted only a few times. The chain employs TRBV3-1 and TRBJ2-1; D is ambiguous. The CDR3 loop spans 11 amino acids. The germline V and J ends were trimmed by 0 bases and 7 bases, with 1 base remaining between them. Germline V lookup: CDR1 LGHDT, CDR2 YNNKEL (reference sequence). CDR3 nucleotide sequence: TGTGCCAGCAGCCAAGAGAATGAGCAGTTCTTC. It encodes CASSQENEQFF.

This clonotype was counted only a few times. The J gene is TRBJ2-3, the V gene TRBV3-1; 8 bases map to TRBD2. V shed 6 bases and J 6 bases; nucleotides not matched to a gene: 5. The CDR3 loop spans 13 amino acids. CDR1 is LGHDT and CDR2 is YNNKEL in the germline V gene (reference sequence). The CDR3, as DNA: TGTGCCAGCAGTGGAGCGGGGGTCGATACGCAGTATTTT. It specifies CASSGAGVDTQYF.

The chain links TRBV5-6 to TRBJ2-3; 10 bases map to TRBD2. This CDR3 comprises 15 residues. CDR1 and CDR2 (germline): SGHDT, YYEEEE. After removal of 3 bases from V and 5 bases from J, the junction contained 6 bases not matched to a gene. This CDR3 reads CASSSGLATGDTQYF. The CDR3 bases are TGTGCCAGCAGCTCGGGACTAGCGACTGGAGATACGCAGTATTTT.

In its sample, this clonotype was seen many times. The chain carries TRBV5-1 and TRBJ2-3; D uncertain. Trimming removed 0 bases at V and 5 bases at J, with 4 bases between. The CDR3 extends over 12 amino acids. CDR1 and CDR2 (germline): SGHRS, YFSETQ. The CDR3 reads CASSLEVDTQYF. The CDR3 nucleotides are TGCGCCAGCAGCTTGGAGGTAGATACGCAGTATTTT.

The genes are TRBV5-1 and TRBJ1-1, with TRBD1 matching over 8 bases. The V and J ends lost 2 bases and 4 bases, in that order; junction bases with no gene match: 7. Germline lookup yields CDR1 SGHRS and CDR2 YFSETQ. CDR3 size: 15 residues. CDR3 coding DNA: TGCGCCAGCAGCTTTTCACAGGGGGACGTCACTGAAGCTTTCTTT. It is translated as CASSFSQGDVTEAFF. The full variable domain, completed using reference TRBV5-1 and TRBJ1-1, is KAGVTQTPRYLIKTRGQQVTLSCSPISGHRSVSWYQQTPGQGLQFLFEYFSETQRNKGNFPGRFSGRQFSNSRSEMNVSTLELGDSALYLCASSFSQGDVTEAFFGQGTRLTVV.

V is TRBV30 and J is TRBJ2-7; D is possibly TRBD2 (5 bases). Germline-derived CDR1 and CDR2 are GTSNPN and SVGIG (reference sequence). V lost 0 bases, J lost 10 bases, and 13 bases lay in between. The CDR3 has 12 amino acids. The CDR3 here is CAWSVLDSRQYF. As DNA, the CDR3 is TGTGCCTGGAGTGTTTTGGACTCACGACAGTACTTC. Together with reference TRBV30 and TRBJ2-7, the CDR3 gives the full variable domain: SQTIHQWPATLVQPVGSPLSLECTVEGTSNPNLYWYRQAAGRGLQLLFYSVGIGQISSEVPQNLSASRPQDRQFILSSKKLLLSDSGFYLCAWSVLDSRQYFGPGTRLTVT.

This clonotype was observed a handful of times. This rearrangement joins TRBV12-3 or TRBV12-4 to TRBJ2-3, with D possibly called TRBD1 or TRBD2 (6 bases each). Trimming removed 6 bases from V and 7 bases from J, with 14 bases in between. The CDR3 extends over 13 amino acids. The CDR3 spells CASSPGALHTQYF. The CDR3 DNA reads TGTGCCAGCAGCCCGGGGGCCCTACATACGCAGTATTTT.

This clonotype has just a few counts. The chain recombines TRBV7-2 with TRBJ2-3, with D possibly matching TRBD2 (5 bases). V lost 4 bases and J 3 bases, leaving 8 bases between the germline ends. The CDR3 extends over 13 amino acids. Per germline, CDR1 SGHTA and CDR2 FQGNSA. The CDR3 nucleotides read TGTGCCAGCAGCTCCGGGGTAACAGATACGCAGTATTTT. Amino acids: CASSSGVTDTQYF.

This clonotype was recorded only once. The rearrangement joins TRBV5-6 to TRBJ1-6; D uncertain. Deletions cut 0 bases from V and 10 bases from J, with 8 bases between. The CDR3 consists of 13 residues. Germline V gene sequence: CDR1 SGHDT, CDR2 YYEEEE. The CDR3 is CASSLGGESPLHF. CDR3 nucleotide sequence: TGTGCCAGCAGCTTGGGCGGGGAATCACCCCTCCACTTT.

This clonotype was seen a handful of times. The rearrangement uses TRBV6-5 and TRBJ2-5; 8 nucleotides agree with TRBD1. The CDR3 extends over 14 amino acids. CDR1 MNHEY and CDR2 SVGAGI come from the germline V gene. Trimming at V came to 5 bases and at J to 6 bases, leaving 8 bases not matched to a gene. The chain's CDR3 is CASSRGQGLKTQYF. DNA for the CDR3: TGTGCCAGCAGTAGAGGACAGGGCCTCAAGACCCAGTACTTC.

J is TRBJ1-3 and V is TRBV6-2 or TRBV6-3, with D hard to call. V dropped 0 bases and J dropped 2 bases, with 11 bases sitting between them. The CDR3 runs 16 residues. Germline CDR1 reads MNHEY; CDR2 reads SVGEGT. The CDR3, as DNA: TGTGCCAGCAGTTACTCCCAGACATCTCCTGGAAACACCATATATTTT. Translation: CASSYSQTSPGNTIYF.

This chain uses TRBV18 with TRBJ1-5, with a possible D match to TRBD1 (6 bases). The CDR3 totals 15 residues. V was clipped by 3 bases and J by 0 bases, with 9 bases between them. The V gene's germline CDR1 is KGHSH and CDR2 LQKENI. The CDR3 loop reads CASSPRGNSNQPQHF. CDR3 bases: TGTGCCAGCTCACCTAGGGGGAATAGCAATCAGCCCCAGCATTTT.

The chain couples TRBV3-1 to TRBJ2-1; D remains ambiguous. CDR1 and CDR2 from the germline V gene are LGHDT and YNNKEL (reference sequence). The CDR3 runs 13 residues. V lost 1 base, J lost 9 bases, and 10 bases lay in between. The CDR3 is CASSQGRNTEQFF. The CDR3 DNA follows: TGTGCCAGCAGCCAAGGGCGGAACACTGAGCAGTTCTTC.

The chain is built from TRBV29-1 and TRBJ1-1; the D is unclear. This CDR3 spans 13 amino acids. V lost 3 bases and J 0 bases, leaving 8 bases between the germline ends. Germline loops: CDR1 SQVTM, CDR2 ANQGSEA. The CDR3 DNA follows: TGCAGCGTTGAGCAGACCTTGAACACTGAAGCTTTCTTT. Protein: CSVEQTLNTEAFF.

The chain is built from TRBV6-2 or TRBV6-3 and TRBJ1-1; D is uncertain. Trimming pared 8 bases from V and 4 bases from J, leaving 20 bases between. This CDR3 is 15 amino acids long. Looked up from germline, CDR1 is MNHEY and CDR2 is SVGEGT. The CDR3 region has the DNA TGTGCCAGCCCACTCGCTCCGACCGCGGGCACTGAAGCTTTCTTT. Its translation: CASPLAPTAGTEAFF.

The chain uses TRBV2 and TRBJ2-1; unclear D gene. The CDR3 has 11 residues. V lost 8 bases and J 8 bases, leaving 10 bases between the germline ends. Germline values: CDR1 SNHLY, CDR2 FYNNEI. Here the CDR3 reads CASAWVDEQFF. In DNA form, the CDR3 reads TGTGCCAGCGCCTGGGTGGATGAGCAGTTCTTC.